This T cell receptor beta chain was found in a study of cytomegalovirus exposure and HLA in healthy donors. Method: immunoSEQ multiplex PCR; TCRdb's copy keeps in-frame clones and lacks some. The sample has some 110,000 clones; roughly nine tenths are singletons. CDR3 length: 12 amino acids. V shed 2 bases, J shed 7 bases, and the junction held 0 bases outside the gene matches. The germline gives CDR1 MNHNY, CDR2 SVGAGI (reference sequence). The source is a man aged 18 to 29 in good health and CMV-seropositive. The chain uses TRBV6-6 and TRBJ1-1; TRBD1 aligns across 8 bases. The specimen was PBMCs. DNA for the CDR3: TGTGCCAGCAGTTACGGACAGGGTGAAGCTTTCTTT. Its protein product is CASSYGQGEAFF.